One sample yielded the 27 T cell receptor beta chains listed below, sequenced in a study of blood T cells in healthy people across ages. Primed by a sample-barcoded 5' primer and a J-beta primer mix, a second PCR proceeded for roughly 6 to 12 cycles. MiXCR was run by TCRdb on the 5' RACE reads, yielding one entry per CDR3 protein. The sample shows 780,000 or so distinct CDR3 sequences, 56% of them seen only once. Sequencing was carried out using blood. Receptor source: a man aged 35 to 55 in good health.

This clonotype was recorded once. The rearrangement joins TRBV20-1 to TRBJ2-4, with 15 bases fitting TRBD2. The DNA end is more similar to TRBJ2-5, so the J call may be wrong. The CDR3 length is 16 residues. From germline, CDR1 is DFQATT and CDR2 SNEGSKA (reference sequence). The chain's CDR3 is CSAQGLAGGLQETQYF. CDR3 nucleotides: TGCAGTGCCCAGGGACTAGCGGGGGGCCTCCAAGAGACCCAGTACTTC.

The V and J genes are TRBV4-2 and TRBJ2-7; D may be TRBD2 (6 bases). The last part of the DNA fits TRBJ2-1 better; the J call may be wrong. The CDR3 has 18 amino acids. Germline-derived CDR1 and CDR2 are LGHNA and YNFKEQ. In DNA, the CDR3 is TGTGCCAGCAGCCAAGAGGTAGTCTCCGGGAGATTAGGGGTTGAGCAGTTCTTC. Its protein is CASSQEVVSGRLGVEQFF.

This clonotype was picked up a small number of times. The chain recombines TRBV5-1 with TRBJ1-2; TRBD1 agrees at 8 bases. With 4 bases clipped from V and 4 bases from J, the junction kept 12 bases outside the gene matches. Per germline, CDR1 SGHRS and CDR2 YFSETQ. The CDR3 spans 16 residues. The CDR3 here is CASSDDRGFLGYGYTF. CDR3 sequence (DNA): TGCGCCAGCAGCGACGACAGGGGTTTTCTCGGCTATGGCTACACCTTC. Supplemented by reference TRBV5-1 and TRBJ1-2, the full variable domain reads KAGVTQTPRYLIKTRGQQVTLSCSPISGHRSVSWYQQTPGQGLQFLFEYFSETQRNKGNFPGRFSGRQFSNSRSEMNVSTLELGDSALYLCASSDDRGFLGYGYTFGSGTRLTVV.

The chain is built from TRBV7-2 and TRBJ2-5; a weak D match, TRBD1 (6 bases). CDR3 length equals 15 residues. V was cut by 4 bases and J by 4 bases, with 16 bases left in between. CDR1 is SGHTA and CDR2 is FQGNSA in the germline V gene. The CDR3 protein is CASSSTRGEVETQYF. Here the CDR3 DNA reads TGTGCCAGCAGCTCGACCAGGGGCGAGGTAGAGACCCAGTACTTC.

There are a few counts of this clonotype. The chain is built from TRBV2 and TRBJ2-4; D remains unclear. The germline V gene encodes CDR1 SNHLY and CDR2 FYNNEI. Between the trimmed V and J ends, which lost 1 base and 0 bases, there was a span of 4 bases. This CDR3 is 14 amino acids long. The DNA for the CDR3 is TGTGCCAGCAGTGAAGACCCAGCCAAAAACATTCAGTACTTC. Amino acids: CASSEDPAKNIQYF.

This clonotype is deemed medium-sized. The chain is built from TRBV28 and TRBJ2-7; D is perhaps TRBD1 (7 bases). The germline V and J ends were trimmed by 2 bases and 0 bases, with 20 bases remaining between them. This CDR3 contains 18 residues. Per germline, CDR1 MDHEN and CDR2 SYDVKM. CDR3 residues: CASSLGYSAGGSSYEQYF. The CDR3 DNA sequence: TGTGCCAGCAGTTTAGGATATTCAGCAGGGGGGAGCTCCTACGAGCAGTACTTC.

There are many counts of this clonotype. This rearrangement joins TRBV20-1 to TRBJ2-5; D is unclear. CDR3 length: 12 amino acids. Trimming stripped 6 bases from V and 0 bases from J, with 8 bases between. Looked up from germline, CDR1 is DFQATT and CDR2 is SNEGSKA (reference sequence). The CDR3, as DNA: TGCAGTGCCACGACGTACCAAGAGACCCAGTACTTC. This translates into CSATTYQETQYF.

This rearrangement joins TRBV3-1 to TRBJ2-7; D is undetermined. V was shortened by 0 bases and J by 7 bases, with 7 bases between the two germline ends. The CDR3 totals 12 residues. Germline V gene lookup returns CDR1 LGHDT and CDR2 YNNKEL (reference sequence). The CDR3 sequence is CASSQDTREQYF. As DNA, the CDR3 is TGTGCCAGCAGCCAAGATACGAGGGAGCAGTACTTC.

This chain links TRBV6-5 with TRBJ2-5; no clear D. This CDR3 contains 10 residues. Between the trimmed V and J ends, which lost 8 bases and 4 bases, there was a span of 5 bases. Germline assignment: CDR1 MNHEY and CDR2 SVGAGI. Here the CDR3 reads CASWGETQYF. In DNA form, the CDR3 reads TGTGCCAGCTGGGGAGAGACCCAGTACTTC.

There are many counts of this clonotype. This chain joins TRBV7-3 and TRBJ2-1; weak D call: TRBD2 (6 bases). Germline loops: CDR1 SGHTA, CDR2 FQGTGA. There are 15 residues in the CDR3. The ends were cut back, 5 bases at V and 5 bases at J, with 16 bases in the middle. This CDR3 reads CASSPERARHNEQFF. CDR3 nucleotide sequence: TGTGCCAGCAGCCCCGAGCGGGCCCGGCACAATGAGCAGTTCTTC.

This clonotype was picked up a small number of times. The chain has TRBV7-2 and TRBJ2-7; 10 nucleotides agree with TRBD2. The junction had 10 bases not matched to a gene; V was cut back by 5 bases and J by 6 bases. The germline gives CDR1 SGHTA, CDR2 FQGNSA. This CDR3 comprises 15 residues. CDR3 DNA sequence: TGTGCCAGCAGCCAATATAGCGGGAGGATATCCGAGCAGTACTTC. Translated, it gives CASSQYSGRISEQYF. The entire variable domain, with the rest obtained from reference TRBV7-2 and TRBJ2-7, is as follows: GAGVSQSPSNKVTEKGKDVELRCDPISGHTALYWYRQSLGQGLEFLIYFQGNSAPDKSGLPSDRFSAERTGGSVSTLTIQRTQQEDSAVYLCASSQYSGRISEQYFGPGTRLTVT.

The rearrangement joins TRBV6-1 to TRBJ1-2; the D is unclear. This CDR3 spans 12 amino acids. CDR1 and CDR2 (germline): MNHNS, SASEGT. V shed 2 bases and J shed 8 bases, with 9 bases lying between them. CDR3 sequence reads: CASSERLRGYTF. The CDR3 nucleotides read TGTGCCAGCAGTGAACGGCTTAGGGGCTACACCTTC.

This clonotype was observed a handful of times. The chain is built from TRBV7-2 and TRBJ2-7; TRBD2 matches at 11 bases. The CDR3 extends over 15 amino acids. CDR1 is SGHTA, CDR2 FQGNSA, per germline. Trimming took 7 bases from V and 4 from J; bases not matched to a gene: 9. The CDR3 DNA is TGTGCCAGCACCGGGGCAATAGCGGGAGGGTACGAGCAGTACTTC. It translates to CASTGAIAGGYEQYF. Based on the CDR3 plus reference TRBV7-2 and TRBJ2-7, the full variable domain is GAGVSQSPSNKVTEKGKDVELRCDPISGHTALYWYRQSLGQGLEFLIYFQGNSAPDKSGLPSDRFSAERTGGSVSTLTIQRTQQEDSAVYLCASTGAIAGGYEQYFGPGTRLTVT.

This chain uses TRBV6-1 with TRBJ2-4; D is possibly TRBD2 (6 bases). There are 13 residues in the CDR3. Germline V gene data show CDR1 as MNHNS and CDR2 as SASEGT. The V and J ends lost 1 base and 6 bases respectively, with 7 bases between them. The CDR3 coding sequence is TGTGCCAGCAGTGAAGTGGAGGGAAACATTCAGTACTTC. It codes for CASSEVEGNIQYF.

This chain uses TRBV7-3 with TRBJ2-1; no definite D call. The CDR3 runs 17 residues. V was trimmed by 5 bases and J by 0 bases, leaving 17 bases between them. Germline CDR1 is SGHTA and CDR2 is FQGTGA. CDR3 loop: CASSPYSRGSSYNEQFF. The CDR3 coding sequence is TGTGCCAGCAGCCCGTACTCGCGTGGAAGCTCCTACAATGAGCAGTTCTTC.

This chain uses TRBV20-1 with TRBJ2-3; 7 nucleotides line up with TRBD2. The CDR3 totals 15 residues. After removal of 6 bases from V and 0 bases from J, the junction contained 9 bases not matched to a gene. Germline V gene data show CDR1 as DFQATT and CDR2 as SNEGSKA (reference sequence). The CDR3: CSAHSRRGSTDTQYF. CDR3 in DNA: TGCAGTGCCCACAGTCGGCGGGGGAGCACAGATACGCAGTATTTT.

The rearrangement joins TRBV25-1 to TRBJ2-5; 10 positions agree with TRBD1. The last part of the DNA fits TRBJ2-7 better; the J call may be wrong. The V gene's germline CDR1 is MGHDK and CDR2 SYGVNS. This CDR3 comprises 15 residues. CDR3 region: CASSGRGTGVYEQYF. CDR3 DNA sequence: TGTGCCAGCAGTGGACGGGGGACAGGGGTTTACGAGCAGTACTTC.

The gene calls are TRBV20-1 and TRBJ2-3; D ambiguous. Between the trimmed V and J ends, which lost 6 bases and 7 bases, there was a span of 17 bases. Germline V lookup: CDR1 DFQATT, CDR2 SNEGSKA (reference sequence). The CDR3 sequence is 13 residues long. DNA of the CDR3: TGCAGTGCATACGTAGGTAGATTGTATACGCAGTATTTT. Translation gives CSAYVGRLYTQYF.

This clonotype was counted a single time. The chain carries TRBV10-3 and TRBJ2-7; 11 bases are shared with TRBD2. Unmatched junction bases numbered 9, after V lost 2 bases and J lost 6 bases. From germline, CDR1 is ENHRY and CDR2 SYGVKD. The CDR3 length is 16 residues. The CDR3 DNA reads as TGTGCCATCAGTGAGACCGCTAGCGGGGGGATTGGCGAGCAGTACTTC. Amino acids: CAISETASGGIGEQYF.

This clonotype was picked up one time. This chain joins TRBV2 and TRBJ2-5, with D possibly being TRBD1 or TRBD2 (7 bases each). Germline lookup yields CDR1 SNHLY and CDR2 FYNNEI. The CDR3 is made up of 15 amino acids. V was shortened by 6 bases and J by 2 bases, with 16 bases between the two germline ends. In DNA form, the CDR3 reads TGTGCCAGCAGATGGGCAGGGGGAGGGCAAGAGACCCAGTACTTC. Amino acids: CASRWAGGGQETQYF. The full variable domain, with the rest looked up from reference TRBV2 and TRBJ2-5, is EPEVTQTPSHQVTQMGQEVILRCVPISNHLYFYWYRQILGQKVEFLVSFYNNEISEKSEIFDDQFSVERPDGSNFTLKIRSTKLEDSAMYFCASRWAGGGQETQYFGPGTRLLVL.

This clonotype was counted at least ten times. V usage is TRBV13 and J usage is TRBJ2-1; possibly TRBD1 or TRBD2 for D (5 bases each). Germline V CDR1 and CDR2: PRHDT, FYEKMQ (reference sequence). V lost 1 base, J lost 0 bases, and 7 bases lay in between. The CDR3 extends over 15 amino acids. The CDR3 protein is CASSLAGPSYNEQFF. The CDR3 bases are TGTGCCAGCAGCTTAGCGGGGCCCTCCTACAATGAGCAGTTCTTC.

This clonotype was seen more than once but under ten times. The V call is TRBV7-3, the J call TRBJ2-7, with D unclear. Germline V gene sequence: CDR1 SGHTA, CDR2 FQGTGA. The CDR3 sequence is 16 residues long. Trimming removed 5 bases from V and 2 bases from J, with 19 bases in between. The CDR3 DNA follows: TGTGCCAGCAGCATATCTGGACCACCGATAGCCTACGAGCAGTACTTC. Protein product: CASSISGPPIAYEQYF.

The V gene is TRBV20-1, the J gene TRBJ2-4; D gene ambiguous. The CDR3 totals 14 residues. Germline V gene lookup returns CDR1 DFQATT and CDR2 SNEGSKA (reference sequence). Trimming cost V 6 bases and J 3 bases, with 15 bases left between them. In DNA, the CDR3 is TGCAGTGCCCCTGCCACCAACTTCAAAAACATTCAGTACTTC. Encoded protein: CSAPATNFKNIQYF.

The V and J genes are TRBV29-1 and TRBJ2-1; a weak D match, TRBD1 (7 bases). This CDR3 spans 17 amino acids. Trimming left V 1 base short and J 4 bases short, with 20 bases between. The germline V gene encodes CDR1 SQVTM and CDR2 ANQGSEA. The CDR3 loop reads CSVEGRAGSGGYNEQFF. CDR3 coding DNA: TGCAGCGTTGAAGGTCGGGCGGGATCAGGGGGGTACAATGAGCAGTTCTTC.

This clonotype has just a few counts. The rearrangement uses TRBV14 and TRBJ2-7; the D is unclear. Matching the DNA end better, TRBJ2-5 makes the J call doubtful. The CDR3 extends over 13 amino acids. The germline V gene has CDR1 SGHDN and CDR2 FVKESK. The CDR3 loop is CASSQAFGSTQYF. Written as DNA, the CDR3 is TGTGCCAGCAGCCAAGCCTTTGGGTCGACCCAGTACTTC.

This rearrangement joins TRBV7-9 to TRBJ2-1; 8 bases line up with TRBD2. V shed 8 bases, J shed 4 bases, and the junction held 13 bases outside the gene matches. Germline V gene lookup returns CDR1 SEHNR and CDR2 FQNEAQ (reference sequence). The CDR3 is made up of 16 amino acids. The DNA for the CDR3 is TGTGCCAGCGGCTCCGCGGCAGCGGGGGATTACAATGAGCAGTTCTTC. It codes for CASGSAAAGDYNEQFF.

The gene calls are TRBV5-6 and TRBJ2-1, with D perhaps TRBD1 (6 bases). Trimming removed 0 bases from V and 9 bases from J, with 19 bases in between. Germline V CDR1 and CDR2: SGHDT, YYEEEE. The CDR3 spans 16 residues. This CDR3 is CASSLVGRGIGGEQFF. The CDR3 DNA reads TGTGCCAGCAGCTTGGTCGGCAGGGGAATTGGCGGTGAGCAGTTCTTC.